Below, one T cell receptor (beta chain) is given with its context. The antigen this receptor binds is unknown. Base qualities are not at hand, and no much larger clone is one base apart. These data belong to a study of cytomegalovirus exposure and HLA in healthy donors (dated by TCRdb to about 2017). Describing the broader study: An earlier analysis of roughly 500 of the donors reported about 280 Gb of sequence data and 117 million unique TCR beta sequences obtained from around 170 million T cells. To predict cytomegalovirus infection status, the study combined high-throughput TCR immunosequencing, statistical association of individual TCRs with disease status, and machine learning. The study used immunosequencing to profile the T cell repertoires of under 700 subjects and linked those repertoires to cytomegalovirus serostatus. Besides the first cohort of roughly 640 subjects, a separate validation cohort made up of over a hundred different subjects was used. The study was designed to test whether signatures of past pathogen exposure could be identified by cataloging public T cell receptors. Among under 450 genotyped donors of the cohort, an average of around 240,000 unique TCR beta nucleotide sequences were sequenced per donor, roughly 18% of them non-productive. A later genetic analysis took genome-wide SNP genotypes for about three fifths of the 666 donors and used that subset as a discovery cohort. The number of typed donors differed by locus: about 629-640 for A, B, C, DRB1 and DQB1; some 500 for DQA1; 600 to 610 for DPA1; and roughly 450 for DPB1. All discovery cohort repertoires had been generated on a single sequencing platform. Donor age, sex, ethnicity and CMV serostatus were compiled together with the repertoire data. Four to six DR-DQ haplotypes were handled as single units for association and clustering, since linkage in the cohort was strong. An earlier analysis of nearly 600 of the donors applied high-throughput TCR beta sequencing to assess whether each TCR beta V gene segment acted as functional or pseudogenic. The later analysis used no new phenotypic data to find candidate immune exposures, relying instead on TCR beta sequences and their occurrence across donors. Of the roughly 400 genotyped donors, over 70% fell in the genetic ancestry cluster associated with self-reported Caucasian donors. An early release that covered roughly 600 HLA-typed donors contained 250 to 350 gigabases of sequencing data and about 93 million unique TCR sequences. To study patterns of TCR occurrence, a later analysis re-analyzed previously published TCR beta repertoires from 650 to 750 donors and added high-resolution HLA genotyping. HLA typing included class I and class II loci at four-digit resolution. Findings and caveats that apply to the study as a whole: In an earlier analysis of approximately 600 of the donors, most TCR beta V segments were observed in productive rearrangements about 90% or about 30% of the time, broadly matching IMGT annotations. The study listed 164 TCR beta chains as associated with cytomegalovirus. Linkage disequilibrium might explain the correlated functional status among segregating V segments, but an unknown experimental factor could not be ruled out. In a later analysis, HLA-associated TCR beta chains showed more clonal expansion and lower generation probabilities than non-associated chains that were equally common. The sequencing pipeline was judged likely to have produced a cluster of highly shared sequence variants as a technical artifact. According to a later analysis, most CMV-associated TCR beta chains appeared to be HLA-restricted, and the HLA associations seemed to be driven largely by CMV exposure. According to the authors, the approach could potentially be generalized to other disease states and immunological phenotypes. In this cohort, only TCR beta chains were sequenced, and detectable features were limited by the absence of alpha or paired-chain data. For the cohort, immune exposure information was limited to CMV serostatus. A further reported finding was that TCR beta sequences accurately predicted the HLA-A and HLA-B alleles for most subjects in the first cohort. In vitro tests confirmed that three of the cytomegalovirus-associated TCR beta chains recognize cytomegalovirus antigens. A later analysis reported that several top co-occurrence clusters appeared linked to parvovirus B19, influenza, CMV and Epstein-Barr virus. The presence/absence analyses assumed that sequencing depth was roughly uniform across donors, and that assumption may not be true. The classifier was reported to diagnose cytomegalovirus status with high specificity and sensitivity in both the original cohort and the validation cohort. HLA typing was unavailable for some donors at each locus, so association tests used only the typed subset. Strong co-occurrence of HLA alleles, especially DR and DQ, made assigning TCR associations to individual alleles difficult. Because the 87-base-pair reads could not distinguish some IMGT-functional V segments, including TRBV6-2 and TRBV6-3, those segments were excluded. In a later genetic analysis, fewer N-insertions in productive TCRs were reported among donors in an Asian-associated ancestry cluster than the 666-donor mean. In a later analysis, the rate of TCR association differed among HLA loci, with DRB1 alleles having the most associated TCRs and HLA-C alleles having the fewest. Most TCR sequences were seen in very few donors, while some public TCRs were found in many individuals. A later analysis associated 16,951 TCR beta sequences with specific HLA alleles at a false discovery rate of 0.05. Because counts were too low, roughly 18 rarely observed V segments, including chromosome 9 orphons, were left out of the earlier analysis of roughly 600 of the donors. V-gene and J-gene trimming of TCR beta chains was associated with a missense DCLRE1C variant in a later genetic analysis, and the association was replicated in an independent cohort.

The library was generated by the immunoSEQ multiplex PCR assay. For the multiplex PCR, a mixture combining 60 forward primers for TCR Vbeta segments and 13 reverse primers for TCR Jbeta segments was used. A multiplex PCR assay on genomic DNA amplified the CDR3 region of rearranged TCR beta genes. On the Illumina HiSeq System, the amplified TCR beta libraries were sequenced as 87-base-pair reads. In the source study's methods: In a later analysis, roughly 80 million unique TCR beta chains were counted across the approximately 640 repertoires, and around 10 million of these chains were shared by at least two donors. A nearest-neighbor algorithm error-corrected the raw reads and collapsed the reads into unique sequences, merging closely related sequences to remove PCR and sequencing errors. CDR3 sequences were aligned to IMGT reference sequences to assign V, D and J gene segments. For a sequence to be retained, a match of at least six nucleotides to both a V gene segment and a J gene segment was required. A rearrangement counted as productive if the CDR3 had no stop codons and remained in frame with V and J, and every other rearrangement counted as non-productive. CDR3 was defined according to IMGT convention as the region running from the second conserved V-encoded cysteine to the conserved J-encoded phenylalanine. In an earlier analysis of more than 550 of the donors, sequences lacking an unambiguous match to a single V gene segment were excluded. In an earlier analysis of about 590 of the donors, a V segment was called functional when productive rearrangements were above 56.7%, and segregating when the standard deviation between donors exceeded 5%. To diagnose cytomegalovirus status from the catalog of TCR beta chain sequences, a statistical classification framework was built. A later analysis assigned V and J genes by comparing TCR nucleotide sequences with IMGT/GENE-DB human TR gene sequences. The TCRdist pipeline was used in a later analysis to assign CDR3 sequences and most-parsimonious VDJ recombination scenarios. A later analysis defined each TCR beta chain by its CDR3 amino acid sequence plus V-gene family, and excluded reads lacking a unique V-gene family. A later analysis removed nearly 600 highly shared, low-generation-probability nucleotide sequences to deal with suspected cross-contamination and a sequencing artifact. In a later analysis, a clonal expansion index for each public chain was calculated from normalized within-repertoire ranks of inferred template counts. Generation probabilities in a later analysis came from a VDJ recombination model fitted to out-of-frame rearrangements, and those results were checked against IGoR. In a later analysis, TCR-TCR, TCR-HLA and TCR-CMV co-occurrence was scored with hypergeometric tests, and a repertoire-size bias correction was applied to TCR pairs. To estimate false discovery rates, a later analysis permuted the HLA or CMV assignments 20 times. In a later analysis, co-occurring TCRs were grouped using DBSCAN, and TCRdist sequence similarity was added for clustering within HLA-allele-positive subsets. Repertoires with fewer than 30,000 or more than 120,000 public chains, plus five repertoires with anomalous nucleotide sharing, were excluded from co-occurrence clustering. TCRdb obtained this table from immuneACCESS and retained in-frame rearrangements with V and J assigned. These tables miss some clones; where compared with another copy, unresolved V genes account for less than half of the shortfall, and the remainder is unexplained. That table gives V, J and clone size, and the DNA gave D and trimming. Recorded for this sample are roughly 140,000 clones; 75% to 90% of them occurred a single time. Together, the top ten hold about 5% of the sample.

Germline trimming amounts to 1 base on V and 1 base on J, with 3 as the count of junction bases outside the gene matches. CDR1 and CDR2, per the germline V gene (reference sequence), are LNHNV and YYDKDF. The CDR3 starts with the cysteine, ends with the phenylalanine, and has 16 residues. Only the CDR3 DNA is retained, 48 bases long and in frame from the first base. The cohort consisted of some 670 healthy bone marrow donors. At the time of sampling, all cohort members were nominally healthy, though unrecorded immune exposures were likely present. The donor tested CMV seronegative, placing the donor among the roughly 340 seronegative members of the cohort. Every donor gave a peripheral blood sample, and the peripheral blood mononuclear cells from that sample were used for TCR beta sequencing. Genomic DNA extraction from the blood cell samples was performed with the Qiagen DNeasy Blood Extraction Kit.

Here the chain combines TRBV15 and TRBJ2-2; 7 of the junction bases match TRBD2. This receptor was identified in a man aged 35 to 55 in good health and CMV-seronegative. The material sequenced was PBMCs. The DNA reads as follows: TGTGCCACCAGCAGAGGAAGCGGGGAGAACACCGGGGAGCTGTTTTTT. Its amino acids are CATSRGSGENTGELFF.